The clone carrying this T cell receptor beta chain was recorded a few times. V lost 2 bases to trimming and J lost 1 base, with 8 bases between them. The CDR3 runs to 14 residues. Per germline, CDR1 MGHRA and CDR2 YSYEKL. RNA extraction and reverse transcription yielded cDNA as sequencing template. Using immunoSEQ multiplex PCR, the repertoire was profiled, and TCRdb retains in-frame clones only, with some absent. This table has about 120,000 clones, about 47% appearing once. These data belong to a study of CD8+ T cells in alopecia areata. V is TRBV4-1 and J is TRBJ1-1; D not certain. The source is a human donor with alopecia areata. The sequencing here drew on CD8+ T cells sorted from blood, taken at week 0. CDR3 loop: CASSQTTGNTEAFF. As DNA, the CDR3 is TGCGCCAGCAGCCAAACGACGGGGAACACTGAAGCTTTCTTT.